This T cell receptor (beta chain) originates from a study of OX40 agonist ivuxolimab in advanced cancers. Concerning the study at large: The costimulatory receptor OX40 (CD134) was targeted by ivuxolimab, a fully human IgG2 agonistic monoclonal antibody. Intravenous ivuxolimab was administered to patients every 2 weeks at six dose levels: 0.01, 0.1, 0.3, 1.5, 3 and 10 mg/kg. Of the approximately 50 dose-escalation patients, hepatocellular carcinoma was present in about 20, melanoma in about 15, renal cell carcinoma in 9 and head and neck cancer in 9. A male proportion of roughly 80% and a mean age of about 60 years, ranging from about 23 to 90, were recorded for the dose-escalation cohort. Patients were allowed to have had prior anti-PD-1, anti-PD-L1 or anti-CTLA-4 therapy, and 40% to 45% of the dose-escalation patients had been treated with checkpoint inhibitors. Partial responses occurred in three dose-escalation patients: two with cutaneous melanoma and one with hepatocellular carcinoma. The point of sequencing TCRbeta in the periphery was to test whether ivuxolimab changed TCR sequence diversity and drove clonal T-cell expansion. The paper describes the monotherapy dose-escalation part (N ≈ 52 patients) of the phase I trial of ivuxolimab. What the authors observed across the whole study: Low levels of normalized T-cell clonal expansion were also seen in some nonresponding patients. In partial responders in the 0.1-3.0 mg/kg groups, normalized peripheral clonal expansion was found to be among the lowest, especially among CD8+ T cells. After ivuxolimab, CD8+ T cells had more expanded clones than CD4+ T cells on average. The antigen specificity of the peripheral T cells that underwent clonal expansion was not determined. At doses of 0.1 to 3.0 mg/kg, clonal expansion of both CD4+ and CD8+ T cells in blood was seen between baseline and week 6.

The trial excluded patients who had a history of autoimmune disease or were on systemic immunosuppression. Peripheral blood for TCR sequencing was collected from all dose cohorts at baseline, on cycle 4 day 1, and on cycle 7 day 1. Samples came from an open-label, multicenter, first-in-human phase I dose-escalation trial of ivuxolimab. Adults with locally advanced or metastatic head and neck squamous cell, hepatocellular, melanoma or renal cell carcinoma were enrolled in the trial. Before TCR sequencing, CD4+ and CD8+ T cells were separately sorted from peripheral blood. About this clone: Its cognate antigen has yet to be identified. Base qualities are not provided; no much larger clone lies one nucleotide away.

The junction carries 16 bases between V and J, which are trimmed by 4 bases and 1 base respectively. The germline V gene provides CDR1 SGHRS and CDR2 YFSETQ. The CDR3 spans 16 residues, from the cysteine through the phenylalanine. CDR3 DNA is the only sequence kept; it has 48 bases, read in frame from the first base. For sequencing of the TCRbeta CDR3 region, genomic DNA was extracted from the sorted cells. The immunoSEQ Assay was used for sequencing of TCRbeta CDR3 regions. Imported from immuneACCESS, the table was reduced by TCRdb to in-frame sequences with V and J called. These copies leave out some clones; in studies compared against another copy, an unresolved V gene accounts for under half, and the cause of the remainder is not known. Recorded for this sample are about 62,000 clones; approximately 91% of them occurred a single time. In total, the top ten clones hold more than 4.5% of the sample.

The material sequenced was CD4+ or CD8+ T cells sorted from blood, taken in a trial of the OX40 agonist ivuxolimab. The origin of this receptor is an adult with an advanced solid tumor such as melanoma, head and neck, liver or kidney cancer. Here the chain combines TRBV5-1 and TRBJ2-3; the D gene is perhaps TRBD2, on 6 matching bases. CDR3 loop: CASSPGKWEGTDTQYF. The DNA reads TGCGCCAGCAGCCCCGGAAAATGGGAGGGCACAGATACGCAGTATTTT.